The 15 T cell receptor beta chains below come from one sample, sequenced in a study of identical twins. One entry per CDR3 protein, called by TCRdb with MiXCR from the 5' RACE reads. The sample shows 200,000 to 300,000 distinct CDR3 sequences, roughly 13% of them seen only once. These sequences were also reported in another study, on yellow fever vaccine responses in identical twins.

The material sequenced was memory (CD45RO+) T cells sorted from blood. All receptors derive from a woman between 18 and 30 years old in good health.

The CDR3 sequence: CASSEGLAAKQFF. DNA of the CDR3: TGTGCCAGCAGTGAGGGGCTAGCGGCTAAGCAGTTCTTC. This chain connects TRBV25-1 to TRBJ2-1; 7 bases agree with TRBD2. The germline CDR1 and CDR2 sequences are MGHDK and SYGVNS. V gave up 3 bases and J gave up 11 bases; unmatched junction bases: 7. The CDR3 runs 13 residues.

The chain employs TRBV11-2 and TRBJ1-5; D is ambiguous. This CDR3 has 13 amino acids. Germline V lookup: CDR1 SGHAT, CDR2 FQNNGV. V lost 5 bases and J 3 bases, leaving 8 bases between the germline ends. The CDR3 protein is CASSDRFNQPQHF. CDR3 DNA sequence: TGTGCCAGCAGCGATAGATTCAATCAGCCCCAGCATTTT.

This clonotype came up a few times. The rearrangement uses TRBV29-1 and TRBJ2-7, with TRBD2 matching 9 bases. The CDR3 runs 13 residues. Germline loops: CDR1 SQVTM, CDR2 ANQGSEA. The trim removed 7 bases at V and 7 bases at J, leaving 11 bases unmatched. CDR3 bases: TGCAGCGCCCGCGGGAGGGGGTTGCGGGAGCAGTACTTC. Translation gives CSARGRGLREQYF.

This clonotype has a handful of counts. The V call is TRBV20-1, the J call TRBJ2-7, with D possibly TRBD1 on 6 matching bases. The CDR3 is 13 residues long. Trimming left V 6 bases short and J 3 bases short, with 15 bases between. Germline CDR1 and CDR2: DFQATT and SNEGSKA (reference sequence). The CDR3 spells CSARGPLRYEQYF. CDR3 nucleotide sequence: TGCAGTGCCAGGGGCCCCCTCCGCTACGAGCAGTACTTC.

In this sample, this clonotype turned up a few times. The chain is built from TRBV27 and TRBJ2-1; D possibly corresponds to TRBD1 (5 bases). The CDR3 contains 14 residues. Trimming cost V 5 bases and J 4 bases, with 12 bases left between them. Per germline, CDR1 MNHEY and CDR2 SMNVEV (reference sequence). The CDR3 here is CASSASDIYNEQFF. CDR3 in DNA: TGTGCCAGCAGTGCCTCGGACATTTACAATGAGCAGTTCTTC.

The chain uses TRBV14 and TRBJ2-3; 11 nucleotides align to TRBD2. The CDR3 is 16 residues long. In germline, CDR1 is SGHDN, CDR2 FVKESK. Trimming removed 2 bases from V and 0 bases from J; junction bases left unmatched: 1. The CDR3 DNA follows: TGTGCCAGCAGCCAAAGGACTAGCGGGAGCACAGATACGCAGTATTTT. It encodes CASSQRTSGSTDTQYF.

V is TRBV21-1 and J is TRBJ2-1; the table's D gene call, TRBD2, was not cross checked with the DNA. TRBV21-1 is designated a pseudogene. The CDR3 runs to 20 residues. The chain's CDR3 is CASSKGLAGTEGSSYNEQFF. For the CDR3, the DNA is TGTGCCAGCAGCAAAGGACTAGCGGGGACGGAGGGGAGCTCCTACAATGAGCAGTTCTTC.

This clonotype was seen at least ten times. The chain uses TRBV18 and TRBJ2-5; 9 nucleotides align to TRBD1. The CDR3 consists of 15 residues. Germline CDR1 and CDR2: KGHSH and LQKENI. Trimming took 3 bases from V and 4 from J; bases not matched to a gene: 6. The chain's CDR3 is CASSPGQGGSETQYF. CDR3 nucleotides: TGTGCCAGCTCACCGGGACAGGGAGGTTCAGAGACCCAGTACTTC.

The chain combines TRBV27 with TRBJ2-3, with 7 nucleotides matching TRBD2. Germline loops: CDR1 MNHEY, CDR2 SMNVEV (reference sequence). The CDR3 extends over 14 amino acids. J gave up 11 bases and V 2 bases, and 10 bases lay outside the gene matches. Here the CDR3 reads CASSLSGTSTKQYF. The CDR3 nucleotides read TGTGCCAGCAGTTTAAGCGGGACCTCAACAAAGCAGTATTTT.

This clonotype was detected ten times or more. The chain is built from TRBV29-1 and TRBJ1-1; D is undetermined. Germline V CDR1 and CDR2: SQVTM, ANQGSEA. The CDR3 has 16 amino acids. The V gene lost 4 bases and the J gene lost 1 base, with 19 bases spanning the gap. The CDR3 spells CSVARGSISGNTEAFF. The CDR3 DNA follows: TGCAGCGTTGCCCGGGGTTCTATTTCGGGGAACACTGAAGCTTTCTTT. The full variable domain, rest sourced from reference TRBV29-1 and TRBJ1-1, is SAVISQKPSRDICQRGTSLTIQCQVDSQVTMMFWYRQQPGQSLTLIATANQGSEATYESGFVIDKFPISRPNLTFSTLTVSNMSPEDSSIYLCSVARGSISGNTEAFFGQGTRLTVV.

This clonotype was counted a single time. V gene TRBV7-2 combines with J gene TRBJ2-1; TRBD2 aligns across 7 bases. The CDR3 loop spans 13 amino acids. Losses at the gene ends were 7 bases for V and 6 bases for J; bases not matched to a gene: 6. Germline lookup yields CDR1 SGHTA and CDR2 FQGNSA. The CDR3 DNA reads TGTGCCAGCAACCAGCGGGAATTCAATGAGCAGTTCTTC. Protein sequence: CASNQREFNEQFF.

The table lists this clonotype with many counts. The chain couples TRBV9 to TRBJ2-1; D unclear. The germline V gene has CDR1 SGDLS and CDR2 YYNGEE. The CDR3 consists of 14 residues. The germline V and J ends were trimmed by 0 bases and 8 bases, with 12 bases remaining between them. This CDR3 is CASSVGVSGYEQFF. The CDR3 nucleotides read TGTGCCAGCAGCGTAGGCGTCAGTGGCTATGAGCAGTTCTTC.

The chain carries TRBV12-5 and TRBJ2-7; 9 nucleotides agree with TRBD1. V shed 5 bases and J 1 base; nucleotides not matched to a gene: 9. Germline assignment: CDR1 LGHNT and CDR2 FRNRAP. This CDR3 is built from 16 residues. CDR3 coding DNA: TGTGCTAGTGGTCCCAAGGTACAGGGGGCTTCCTACGAGCAGTACTTC. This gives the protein CASGPKVQGASYEQYF.

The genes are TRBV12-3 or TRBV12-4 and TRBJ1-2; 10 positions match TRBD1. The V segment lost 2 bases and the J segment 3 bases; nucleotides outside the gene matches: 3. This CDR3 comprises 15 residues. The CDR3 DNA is TGTGCCAGCAGTTTAAGGACAGGGGGGGACTATGGCTACACCTTC. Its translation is CASSLRTGGDYGYTF.

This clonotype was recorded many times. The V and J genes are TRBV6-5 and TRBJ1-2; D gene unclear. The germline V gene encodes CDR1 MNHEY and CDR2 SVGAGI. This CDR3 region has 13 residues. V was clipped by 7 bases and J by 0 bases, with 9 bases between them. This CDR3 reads CASTQTANYGYTF. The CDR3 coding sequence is TGTGCCAGCACCCAGACCGCTAACTATGGCTACACCTTC.